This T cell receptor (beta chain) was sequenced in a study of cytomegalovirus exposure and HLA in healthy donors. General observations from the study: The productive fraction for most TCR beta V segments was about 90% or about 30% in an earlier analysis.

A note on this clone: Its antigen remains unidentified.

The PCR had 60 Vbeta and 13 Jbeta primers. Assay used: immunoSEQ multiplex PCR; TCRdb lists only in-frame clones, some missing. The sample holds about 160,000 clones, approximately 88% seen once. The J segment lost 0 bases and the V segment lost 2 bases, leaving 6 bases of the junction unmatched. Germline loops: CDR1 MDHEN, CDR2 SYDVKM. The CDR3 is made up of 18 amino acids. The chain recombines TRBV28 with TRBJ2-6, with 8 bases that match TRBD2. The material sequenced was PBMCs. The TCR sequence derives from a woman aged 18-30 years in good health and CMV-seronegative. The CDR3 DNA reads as TGTGCCAGCAGTTTAAGCGGGGGCCAAAGCTCTGGGGCCAACGTCCTGACTTTC. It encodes CASSLSGGQSSGANVLTF.